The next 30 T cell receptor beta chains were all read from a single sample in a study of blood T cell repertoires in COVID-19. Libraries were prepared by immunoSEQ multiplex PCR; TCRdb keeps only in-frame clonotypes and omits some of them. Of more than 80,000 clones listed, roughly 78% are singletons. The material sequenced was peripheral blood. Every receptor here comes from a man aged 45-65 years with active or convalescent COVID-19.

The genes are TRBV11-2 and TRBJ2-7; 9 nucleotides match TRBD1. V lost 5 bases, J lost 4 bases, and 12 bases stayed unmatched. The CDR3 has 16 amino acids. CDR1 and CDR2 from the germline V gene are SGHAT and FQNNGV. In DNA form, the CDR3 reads TGTGCCAGCAGCCCCAGGGGCACAGGGGGCGGGTACGAGCAGTACTTC. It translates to CASSPRGTGGGYEQYF.

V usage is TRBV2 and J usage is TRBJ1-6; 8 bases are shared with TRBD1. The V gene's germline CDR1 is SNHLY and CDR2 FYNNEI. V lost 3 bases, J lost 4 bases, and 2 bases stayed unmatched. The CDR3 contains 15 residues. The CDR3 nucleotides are TGTGCCAGCAGTGATAACAGGGGGTATAATTCACCCCTCCACTTT. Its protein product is CASSDNRGYNSPLHF. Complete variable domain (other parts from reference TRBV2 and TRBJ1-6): EPEVTQTPSHQVTQMGQEVILRCVPISNHLYFYWYRQILGQKVEFLVSFYNNEISEKSEIFDDQFSVERPDGSNFTLKIRSTKLEDSAMYFCASSDNRGYNSPLHFGNGTRLTVT.

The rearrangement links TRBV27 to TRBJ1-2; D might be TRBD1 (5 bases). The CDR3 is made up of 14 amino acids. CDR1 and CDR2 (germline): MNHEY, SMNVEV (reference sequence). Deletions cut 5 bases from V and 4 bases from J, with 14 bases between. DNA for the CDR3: TGTGCCAGCAGTCCCGGGGGGGGAGGCTATGGCTACACCTTC. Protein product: CASSPGGGGYGYTF.

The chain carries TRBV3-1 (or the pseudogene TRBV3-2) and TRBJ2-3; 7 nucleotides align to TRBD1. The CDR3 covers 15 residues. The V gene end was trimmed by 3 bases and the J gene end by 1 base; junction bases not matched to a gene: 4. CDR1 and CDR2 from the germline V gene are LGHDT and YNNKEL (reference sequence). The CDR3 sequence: CASSHTGQGTDTQYF. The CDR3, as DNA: TGTGCCAGCAGCCACACAGGACAGGGCACAGATACGCAGTATTTT.

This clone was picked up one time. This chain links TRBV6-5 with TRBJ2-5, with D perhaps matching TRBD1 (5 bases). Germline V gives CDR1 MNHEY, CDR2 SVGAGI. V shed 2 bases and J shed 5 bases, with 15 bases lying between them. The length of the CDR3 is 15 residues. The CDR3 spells CASSYTQGTAETQYF. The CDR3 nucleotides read TGTGCCAGCAGTTACACGCAGGGAACCGCGGAGACCCAGTACTTC.

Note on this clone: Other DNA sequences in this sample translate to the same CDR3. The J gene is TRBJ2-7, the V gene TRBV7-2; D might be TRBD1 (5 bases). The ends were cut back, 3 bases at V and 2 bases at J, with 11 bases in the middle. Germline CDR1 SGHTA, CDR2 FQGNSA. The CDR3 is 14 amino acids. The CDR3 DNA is TGTGCCAGCAGCTTGGGGCAGGCTACCTACGAGCAGTACTTC. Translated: CASSLGQATYEQYF.

The CDR3 region has the DNA TGCGCCAGCAGCTCGACAACTAGCACAGATACGCAGTATTTT. Translating it yields CASSSTTSTDTQYF. The V gene is TRBV5-1, the J gene TRBJ2-3, with D hard to call. Trimming removed 3 bases at V and 0 bases at J, with 8 bases between. Germline CDR1 and CDR2: SGHRS and YFSETQ. The CDR3 runs to 14 residues.

The CDR3 DNA reads as TGTGCCAGCAGTACTAGCGCCGTTTCCTACGAGCAGTACTTC. The encoded protein is CASSTSAVSYEQYF. This chain joins TRBV27 and TRBJ2-7, with TRBD2 matching over 7 bases. The V and J ends lost 5 bases and 1 base, in that order; junction bases with no gene match: 5. The CDR3 is 14 amino acids. The germline V gene has CDR1 MNHEY and CDR2 SMNVEV (reference sequence).

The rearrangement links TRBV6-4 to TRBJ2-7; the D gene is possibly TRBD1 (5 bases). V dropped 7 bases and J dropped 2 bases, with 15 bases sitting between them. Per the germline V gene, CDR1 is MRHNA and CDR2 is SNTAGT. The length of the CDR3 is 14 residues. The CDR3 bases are TGTGCCAGCAATCAACGTCAGGGAACCTACGAGCAGTACGTC. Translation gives CASNQRQGTYEQYV.

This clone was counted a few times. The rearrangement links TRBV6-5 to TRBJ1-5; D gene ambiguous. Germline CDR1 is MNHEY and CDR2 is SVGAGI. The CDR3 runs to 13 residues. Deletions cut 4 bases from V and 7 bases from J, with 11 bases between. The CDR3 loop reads CASSLRFGQPQHF. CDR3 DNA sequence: TGTGCCAGCAGTTTGAGATTCGGGCAGCCCCAGCATTTT.

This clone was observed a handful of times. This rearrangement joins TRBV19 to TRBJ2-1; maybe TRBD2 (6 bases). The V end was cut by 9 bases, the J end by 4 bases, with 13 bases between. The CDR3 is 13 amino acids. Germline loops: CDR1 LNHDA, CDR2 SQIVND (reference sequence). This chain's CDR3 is CASATGVYNEQFF. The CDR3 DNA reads TGTGCCAGCGCAACGGGGGTATACAATGAGCAGTTCTTC.

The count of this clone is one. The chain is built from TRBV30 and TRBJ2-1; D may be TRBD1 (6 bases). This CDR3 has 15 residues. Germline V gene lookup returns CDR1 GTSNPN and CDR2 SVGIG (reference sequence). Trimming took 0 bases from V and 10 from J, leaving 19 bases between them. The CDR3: CAWSVRLAGAQEQFF. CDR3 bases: TGTGCCTGGAGTGTGAGGTTGGCAGGGGCACAGGAGCAGTTCTTC.

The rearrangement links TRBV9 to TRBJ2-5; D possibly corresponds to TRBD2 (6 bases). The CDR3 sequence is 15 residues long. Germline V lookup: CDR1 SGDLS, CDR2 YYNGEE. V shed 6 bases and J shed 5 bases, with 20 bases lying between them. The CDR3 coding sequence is TGTGCCAGCACCGGACGGGACTCAAGAGGGGAGACCCAGTACTTC. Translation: CASTGRDSRGETQYF.

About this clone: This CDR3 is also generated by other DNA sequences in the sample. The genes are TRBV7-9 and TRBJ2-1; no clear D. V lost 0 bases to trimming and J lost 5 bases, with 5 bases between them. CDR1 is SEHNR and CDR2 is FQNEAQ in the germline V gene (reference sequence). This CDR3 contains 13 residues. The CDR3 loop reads CASSLAPNNEQFF. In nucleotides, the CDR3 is TGTGCCAGCAGCTTAGCCCCAAACAATGAGCAGTTCTTC.

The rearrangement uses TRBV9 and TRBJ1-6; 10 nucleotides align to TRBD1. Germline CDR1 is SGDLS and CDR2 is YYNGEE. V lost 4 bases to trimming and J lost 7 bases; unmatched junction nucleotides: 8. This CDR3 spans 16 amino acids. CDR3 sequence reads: CASSTLPGQGNSPLHF. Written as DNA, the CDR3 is TGTGCCAGCAGCACACTCCCGGGACAGGGGAATTCACCCCTCCACTTT.

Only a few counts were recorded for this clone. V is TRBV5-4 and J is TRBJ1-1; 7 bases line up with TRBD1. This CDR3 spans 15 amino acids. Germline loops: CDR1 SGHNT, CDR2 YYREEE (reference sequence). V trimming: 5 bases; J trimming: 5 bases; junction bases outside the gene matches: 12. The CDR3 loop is CASRRDSTFQTEAFF. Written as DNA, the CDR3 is TGTGCCAGCAGACGGGACAGTACGTTTCAGACTGAAGCTTTCTTT.

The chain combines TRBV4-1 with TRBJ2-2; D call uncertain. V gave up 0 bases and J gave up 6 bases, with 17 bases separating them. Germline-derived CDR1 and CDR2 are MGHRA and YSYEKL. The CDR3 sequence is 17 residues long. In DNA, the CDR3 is TGCGCCAGCAGCCAAGAGCCTGGTGACACACGTTCCGGGGAGCTGTTTTTT. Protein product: CASSQEPGDTRSGELFF.

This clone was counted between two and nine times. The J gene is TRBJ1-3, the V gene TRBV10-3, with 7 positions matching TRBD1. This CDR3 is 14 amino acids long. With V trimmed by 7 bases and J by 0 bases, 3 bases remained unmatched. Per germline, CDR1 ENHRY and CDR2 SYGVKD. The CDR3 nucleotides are TGTGCCATCAAGGGACAGTCCTCTGGAAACACCATATATTTT. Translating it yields CAIKGQSSGNTIYF.

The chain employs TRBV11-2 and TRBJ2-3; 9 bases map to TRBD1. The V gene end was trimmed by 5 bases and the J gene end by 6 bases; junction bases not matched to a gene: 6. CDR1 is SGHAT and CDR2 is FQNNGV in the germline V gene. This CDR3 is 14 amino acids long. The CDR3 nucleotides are TGTGCCAGCAGCCGGGACAGGGCAGGGGATACGCAGTATTTT. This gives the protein CASSRDRAGDTQYF. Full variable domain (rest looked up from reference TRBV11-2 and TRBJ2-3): EAGVAQSPRYKIIEKRQSVAFWCNPISGHATLYWYQQILGQGPKLLIQFQNNGVVDDSQLPKDRFSAERLKGVDSTLKIQPAKLEDSAVYLCASSRDRAGDTQYFGPGTRLTVL.

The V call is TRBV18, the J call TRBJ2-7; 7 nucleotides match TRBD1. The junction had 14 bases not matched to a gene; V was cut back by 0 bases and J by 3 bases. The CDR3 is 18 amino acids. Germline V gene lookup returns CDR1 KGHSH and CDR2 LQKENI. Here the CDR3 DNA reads TGTGCCAGCTCACCACCACTAACAACCCAGGGGGATGACTACGAGCAGTACTTC. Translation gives CASSPPLTTQGDDYEQYF.

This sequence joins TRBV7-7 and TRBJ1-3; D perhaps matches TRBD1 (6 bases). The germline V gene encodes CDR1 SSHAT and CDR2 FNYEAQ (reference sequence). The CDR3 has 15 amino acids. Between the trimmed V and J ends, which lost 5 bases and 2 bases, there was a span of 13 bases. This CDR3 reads CASSQGGGPGNTIYF. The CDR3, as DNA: TGTGCCAGCAGCCAGGGCGGGGGGCCTGGAAACACCATATATTTT.

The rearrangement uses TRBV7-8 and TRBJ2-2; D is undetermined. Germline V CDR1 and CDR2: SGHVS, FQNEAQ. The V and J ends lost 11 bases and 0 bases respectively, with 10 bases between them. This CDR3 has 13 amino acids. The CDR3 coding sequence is TGTGCCGGGCAGGTTCCGAACACCGGGGAGCTGTTTTTT. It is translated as CAGQVPNTGELFF.

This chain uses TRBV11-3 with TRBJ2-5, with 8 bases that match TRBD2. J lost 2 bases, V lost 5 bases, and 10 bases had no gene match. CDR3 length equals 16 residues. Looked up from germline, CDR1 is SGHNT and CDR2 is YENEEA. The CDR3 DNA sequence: TGTGCCAGCAGCAGGGCCGGGGGGGGAACTCAAGAGACCCAGTACTTC. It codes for CASSRAGGGTQETQYF.

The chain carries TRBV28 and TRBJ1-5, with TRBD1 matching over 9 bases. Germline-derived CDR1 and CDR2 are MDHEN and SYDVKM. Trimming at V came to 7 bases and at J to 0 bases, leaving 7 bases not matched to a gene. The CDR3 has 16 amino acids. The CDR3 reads CASKRTGAHSNQPQHF. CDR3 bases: TGTGCCAGCAAAAGGACAGGGGCCCATAGCAATCAGCCCCAGCATTTT.

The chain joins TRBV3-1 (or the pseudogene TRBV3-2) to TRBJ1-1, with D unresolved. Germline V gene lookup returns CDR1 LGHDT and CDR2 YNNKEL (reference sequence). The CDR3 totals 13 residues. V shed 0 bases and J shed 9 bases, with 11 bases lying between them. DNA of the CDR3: TGTGCCAGCAGCCAAGATAGGCGGAGACAAGCTTTCTTT. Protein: CASSQDRRRQAFF.

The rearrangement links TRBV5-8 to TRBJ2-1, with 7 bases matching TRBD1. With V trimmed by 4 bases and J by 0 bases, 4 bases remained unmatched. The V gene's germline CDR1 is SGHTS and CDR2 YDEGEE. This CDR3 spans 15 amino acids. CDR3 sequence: CASSRQGGSYNEQFF. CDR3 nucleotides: TGTGCCAGCAGCCGACAGGGCGGCTCCTACAATGAGCAGTTCTTC. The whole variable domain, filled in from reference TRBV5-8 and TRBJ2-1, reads EAGVTQSPTHLIKTRGQQATLRCSPISGHTSVYWYQQALGLGLQFLLWYDEGEERNRGNFPPRFSGRQFPNYSSELNVNALELEDSALYLCASSRQGGSYNEQFFGPGTRLTVL.

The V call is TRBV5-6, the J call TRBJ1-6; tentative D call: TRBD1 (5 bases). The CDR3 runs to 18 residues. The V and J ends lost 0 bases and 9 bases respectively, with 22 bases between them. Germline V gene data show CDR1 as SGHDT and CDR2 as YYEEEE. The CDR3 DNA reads TGTGCCAGCAGCTTGGGGGGGGTGGCGAGTCCCCCCATTTCACCCCTCCACTTT. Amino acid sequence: CASSLGGVASPPISPLHF.

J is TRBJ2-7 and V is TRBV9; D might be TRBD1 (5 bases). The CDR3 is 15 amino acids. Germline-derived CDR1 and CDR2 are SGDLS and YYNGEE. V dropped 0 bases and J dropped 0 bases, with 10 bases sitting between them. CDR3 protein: CASSVGDSFSYEQYF. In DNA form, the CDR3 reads TGTGCCAGCAGCGTAGGCGACAGTTTCTCCTACGAGCAGTACTTC.

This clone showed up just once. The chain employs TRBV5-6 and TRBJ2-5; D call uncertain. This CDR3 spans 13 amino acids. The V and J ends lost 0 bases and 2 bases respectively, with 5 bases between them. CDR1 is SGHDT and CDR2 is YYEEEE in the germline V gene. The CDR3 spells CASSLGSQETQYF. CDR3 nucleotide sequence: TGTGCCAGCAGCTTGGGGAGTCAAGAGACCCAGTACTTC. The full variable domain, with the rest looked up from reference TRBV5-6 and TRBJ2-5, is DAGVTQSPTHLIKTRGQQVTLRCSPKSGHDTVSWYQQALGQGPQFIFQYYEEEERQRGNFPDRFSGHQFPNYSSELNVNALLLGDSALYLCASSLGSQETQYFGPGTRLLVL.

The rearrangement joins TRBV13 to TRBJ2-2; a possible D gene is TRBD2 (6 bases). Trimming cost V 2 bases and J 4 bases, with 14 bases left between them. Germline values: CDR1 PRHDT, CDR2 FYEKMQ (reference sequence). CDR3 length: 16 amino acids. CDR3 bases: TGTGCCAGCAGCTTATATACTAGCCCCGGCACCGGGGAGCTGTTTTTT. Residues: CASSLYTSPGTGELFF.